The clone carrying this T cell receptor beta chain was counted only a few times. This specimen belongs to a study of blood T cell repertoires in COVID-19. Background on the study: Collection of acute and convalescent COVID-19 samples took place in the United States, Italy and Spain. Sample material is recorded as cDNA or gDNA derived from T cells, B-cell-depleted T cells, or PBMCs.

Trimming took 6 bases from V and 2 from J; bases not matched to a gene: 17. In germline, CDR1 is LGHNT, CDR2 FRNRAP. This CDR3 is built from 19 residues. In the original processing: By means of reference gene primer amplification, nucleated cell counts were estimated. Using immunoSEQ multiplex PCR, the repertoire was profiled, and TCRdb retains in-frame clones only, with some absent. D and trimming were read from the DNA, whereas the V and J calls and clone size are those reported in that table. The sample consists of 200,000 to 250,000 clones, about 82% of them appearing once. The chain links TRBV12-5 to TRBJ2-3, with 10 bases identical to TRBD1. The sequenced material came from peripheral blood. The origin of this receptor is an elderly man with acute or convalescent COVID-19. This chain's CDR3 is CASGSGTGEVFRDTDTQYF. The CDR3 nucleotides are TGTGCTAGTGGGTCCGGGACAGGGGAGGTTTTTAGGGACACAGATACGCAGTATTTT.